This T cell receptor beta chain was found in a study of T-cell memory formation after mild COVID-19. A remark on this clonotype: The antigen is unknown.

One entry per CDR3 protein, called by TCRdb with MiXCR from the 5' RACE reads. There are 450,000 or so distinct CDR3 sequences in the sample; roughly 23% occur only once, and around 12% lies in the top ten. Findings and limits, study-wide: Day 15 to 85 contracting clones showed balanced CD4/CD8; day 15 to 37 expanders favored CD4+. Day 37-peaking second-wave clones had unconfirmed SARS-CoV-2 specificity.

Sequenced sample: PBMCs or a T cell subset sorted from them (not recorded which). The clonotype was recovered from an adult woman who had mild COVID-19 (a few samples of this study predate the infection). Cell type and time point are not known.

CDR3 in DNA: TGTGCCAGCAGTTCATCGGGGATTCCCAATCAGCCCCAGCATTTT. Its translation: CASSSSGIPNQPQHF. The chain has TRBV6-2 or TRBV6-3 and TRBJ1-5; D uncertain. Trimming cost V 4 bases and J 3 bases, with 13 bases left between them. This CDR3 has 15 residues. CDR1 and CDR2 (germline): MNHEY, SVGEGT.